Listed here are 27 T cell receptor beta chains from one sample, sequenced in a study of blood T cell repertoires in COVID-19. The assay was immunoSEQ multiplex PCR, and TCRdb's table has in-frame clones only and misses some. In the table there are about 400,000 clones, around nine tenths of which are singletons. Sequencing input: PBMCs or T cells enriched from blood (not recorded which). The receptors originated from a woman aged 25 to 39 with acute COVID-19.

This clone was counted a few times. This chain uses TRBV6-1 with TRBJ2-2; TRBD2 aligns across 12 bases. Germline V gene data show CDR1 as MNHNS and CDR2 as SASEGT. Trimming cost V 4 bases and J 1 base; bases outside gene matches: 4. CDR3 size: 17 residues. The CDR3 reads CASSGLAGAENTGELFF. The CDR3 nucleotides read TGTGCCAGCAGTGGACTAGCGGGGGCGGAGAACACCGGGGAGCTGTTTTTT.

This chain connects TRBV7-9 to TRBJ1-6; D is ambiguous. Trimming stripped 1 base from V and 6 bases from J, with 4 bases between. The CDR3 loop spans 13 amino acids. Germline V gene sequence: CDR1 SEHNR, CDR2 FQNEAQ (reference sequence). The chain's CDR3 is CASSLESNSPLHF. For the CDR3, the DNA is TGTGCCAGCAGCTTAGAGAGTAATTCACCCCTCCACTTT.

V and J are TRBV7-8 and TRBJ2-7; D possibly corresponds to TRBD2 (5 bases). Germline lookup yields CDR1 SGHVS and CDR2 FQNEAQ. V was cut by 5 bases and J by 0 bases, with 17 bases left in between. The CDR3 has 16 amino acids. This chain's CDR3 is CASSPGEGFSSYEQYF. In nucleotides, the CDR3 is TGTGCCAGCAGCCCAGGTGAGGGCTTTAGCTCCTACGAGCAGTACTTC.

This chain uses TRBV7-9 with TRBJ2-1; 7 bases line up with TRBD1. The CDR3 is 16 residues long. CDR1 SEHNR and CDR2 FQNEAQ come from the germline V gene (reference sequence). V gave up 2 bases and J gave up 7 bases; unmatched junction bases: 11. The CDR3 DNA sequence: TGTGCCAGCAGCTTACCCGAAGCGGACAGGAGGAATGAGCAGTTCTTC. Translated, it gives CASSLPEADRRNEQFF.

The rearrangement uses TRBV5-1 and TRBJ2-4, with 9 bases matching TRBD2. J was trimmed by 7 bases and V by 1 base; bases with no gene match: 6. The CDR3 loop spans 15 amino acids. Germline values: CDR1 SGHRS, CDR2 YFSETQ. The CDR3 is CASSLRGTSSNIQYF. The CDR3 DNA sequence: TGCGCCAGCAGCTTGAGAGGGACTAGCAGTAACATTCAGTACTTC.

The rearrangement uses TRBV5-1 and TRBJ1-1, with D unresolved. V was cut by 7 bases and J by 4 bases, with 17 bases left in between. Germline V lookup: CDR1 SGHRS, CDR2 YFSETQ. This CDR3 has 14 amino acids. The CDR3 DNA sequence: TGCGCCAGCGCTGTAGTATCGAGTTTCACTGAAGCTTTCTTT. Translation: CASAVVSSFTEAFF.

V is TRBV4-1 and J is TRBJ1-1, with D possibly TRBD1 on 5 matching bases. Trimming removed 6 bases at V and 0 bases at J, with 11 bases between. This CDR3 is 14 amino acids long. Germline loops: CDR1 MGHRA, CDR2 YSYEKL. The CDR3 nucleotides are TGCGCCAGCAGACCACAGGCACTGAACACTGAAGCTTTCTTT. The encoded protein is CASRPQALNTEAFF.

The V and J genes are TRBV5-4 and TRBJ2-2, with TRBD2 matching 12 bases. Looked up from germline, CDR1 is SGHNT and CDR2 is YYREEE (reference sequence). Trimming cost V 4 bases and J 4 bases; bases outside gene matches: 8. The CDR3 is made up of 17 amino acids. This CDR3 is CASSLTSGGARTGELFF. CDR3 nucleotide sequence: TGTGCCAGCAGCCTGACTAGCGGGGGAGCTCGCACCGGGGAGCTGTTTTTT.

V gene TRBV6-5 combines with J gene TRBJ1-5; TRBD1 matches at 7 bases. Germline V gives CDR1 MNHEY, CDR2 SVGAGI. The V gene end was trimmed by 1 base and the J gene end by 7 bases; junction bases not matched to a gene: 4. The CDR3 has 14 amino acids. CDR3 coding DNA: TGTGCCAGCAGTTACTTAGGGACAGCGCAGCCCCAGCATTTT. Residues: CASSYLGTAQPQHF.

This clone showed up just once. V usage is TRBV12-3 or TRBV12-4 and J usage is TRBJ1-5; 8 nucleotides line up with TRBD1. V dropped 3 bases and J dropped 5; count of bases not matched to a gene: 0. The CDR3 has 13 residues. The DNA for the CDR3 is TGTGCCAGCAGTTTGACAGGGGATCAGCCCCAGCATTTT. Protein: CASSLTGDQPQHF.

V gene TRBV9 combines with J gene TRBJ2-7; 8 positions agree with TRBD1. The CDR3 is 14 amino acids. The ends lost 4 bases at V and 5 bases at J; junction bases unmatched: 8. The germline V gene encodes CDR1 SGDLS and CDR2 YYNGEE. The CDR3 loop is CASSSTPGGHEQYF. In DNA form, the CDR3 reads TGTGCCAGCAGCTCCACCCCAGGGGGCCACGAGCAGTACTTC.

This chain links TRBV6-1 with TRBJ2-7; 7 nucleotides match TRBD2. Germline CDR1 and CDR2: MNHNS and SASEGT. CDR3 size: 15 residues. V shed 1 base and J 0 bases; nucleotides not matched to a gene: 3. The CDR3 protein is CASSEVSGISYEQYF. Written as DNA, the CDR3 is TGTGCCAGCAGTGAAGTGAGCGGGATCTCCTACGAGCAGTACTTC.

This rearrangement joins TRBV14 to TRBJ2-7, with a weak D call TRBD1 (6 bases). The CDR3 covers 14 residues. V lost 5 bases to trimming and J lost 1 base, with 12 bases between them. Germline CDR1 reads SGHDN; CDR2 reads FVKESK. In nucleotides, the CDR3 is TGTGCCAGCAGCTACGTACAGGGATCCTACGAGCAGTACTTC. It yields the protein CASSYVQGSYEQYF. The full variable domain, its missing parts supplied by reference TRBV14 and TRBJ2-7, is EAGVTQFPSHSVIEKGQTVTLRCDPISGHDNLYWYRRVMGKEIKFLLHFVKESKQDESGMPNNRFLAERTGGTYSTLKVQPAELEDSGVYFCASSYVQGSYEQYFGPGTRLTVT.

CDR3 bases: TGCGCCAGCAGCCTAGCGGGGAGCACAGATACGCAGTATTTT. Translation: CASSLAGSTDTQYF. The V gene is TRBV10-2, the J gene TRBJ2-3; 9 bases line up with TRBD2. V shed 6 bases, J shed 0 bases, and the junction held 1 base outside the gene matches. Germline loops: CDR1 WSHSY, CDR2 SAAADI. The CDR3 has 14 residues.

CDR3 amino acids: CASSKVYSPSGANVLTF. The CDR3 coding sequence is TGTGCCAGCAGCAAAGTGTACAGCCCCTCTGGGGCCAACGTCCTGACTTTC. V usage is TRBV21-1 and J usage is TRBJ2-6; the table's D call TRBD1 went unverified against the DNA. TRBV21-1 is tagged as a pseudogene. CDR3 length equals 17 residues.

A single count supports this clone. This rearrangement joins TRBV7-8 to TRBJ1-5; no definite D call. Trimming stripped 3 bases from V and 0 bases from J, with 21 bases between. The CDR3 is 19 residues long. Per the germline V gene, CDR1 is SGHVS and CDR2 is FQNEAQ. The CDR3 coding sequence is TGTGCCAGCAGCTTGGAAAGAGGGCTAATAATATCTAGCAATCAGCCCCAGCATTTT. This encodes CASSLERGLIISSNQPQHF.

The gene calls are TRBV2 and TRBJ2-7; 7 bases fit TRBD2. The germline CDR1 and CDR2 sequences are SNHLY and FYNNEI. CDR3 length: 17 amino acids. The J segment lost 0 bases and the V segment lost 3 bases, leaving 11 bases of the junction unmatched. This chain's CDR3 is CASSESLKAGSSYEQYF. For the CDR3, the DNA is TGTGCCAGCAGTGAGTCTTTGAAAGCGGGGAGCTCCTACGAGCAGTACTTC.

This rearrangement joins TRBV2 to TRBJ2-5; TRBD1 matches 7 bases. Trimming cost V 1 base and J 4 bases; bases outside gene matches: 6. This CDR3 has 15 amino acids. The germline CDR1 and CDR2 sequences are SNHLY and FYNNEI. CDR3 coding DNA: TGTGCCAGCAGTGAAGGCCCGGGACAGCGAGAGACCCAGTACTTC. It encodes CASSEGPGQRETQYF.

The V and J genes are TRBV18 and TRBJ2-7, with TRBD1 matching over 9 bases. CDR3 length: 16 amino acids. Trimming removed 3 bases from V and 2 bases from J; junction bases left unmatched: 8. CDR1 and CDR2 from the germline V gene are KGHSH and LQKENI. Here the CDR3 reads CASSPTGTGNTYEQYF. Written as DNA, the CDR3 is TGTGCCAGCTCACCGACCGGGACAGGGAACACCTACGAGCAGTACTTC.

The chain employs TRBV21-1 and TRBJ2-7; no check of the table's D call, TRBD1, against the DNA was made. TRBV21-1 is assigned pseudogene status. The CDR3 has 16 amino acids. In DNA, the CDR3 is TGTGCCAGCAGCAACCTTGACAGGGAAAATCCCTACGAGCAGTACTTC. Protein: CASSNLDRENPYEQYF.

CDR3: CASRPGLAGANEQFF. DNA for the CDR3: TGTGCCAGCAGACCCGGACTAGCGGGGGCTAATGAGCAGTTCTTC. The rearrangement uses TRBV6-1 and TRBJ2-1, with 13 bases that match TRBD2. The ends lost 6 bases at V and 7 bases at J; junction bases unmatched: 6. Germline CDR1 and CDR2: MNHNS and SASEGT. This CDR3 has 15 residues.

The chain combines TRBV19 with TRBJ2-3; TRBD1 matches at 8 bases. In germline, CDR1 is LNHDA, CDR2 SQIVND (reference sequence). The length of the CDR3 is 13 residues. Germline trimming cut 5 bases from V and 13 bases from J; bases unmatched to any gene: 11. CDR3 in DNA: TGTGCCAGTAGTGCCTGGACAGGGTTGGAAAAGTATTTT. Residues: CASSAWTGLEKYF. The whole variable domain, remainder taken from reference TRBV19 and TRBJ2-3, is DGGITQSPKYLFRKEGQNVTLSCEQNLNHDAMYWYRQDPGQGLRLIYYSQIVNDFQKGDIAEGYSVSREKKESFPLTVTSAQKNPTAFYLCASSAWTGLEKYFGPGTRLTVL.

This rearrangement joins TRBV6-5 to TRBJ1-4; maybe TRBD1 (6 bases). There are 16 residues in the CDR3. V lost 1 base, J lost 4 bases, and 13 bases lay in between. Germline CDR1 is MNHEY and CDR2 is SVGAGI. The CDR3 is CASSYYATGLNEKLFF. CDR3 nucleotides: TGTGCCAGCAGTTACTACGCGACAGGCCTTAATGAAAAACTGTTTTTT.

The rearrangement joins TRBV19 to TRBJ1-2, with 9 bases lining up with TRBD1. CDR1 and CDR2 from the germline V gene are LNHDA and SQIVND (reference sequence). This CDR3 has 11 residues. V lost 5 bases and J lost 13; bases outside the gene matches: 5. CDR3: CASSRDRVVTF. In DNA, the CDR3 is TGTGCCAGTAGTCGGGACAGGGTTGTCACCTTC.

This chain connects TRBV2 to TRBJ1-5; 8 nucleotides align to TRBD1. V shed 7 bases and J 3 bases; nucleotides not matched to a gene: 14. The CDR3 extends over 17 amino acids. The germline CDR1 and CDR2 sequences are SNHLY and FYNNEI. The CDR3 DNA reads TGTGCCAGCACTTTACGACAGGGGTCGGGGCACAATCAGCCCCAGCATTTT. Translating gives CASTLRQGSGHNQPQHF.

In DNA form, the CDR3 reads TGTGCCATCAGTGAGGCCAGCGGGGGGGCGGAAGATACGCAGTATTTT. Amino acids: CAISEASGGAEDTQYF. The chain employs TRBV10-3 and TRBJ2-3; TRBD2 matches at 10 bases. This CDR3 has 16 residues. Trimming took 2 bases from V and 5 from J; bases not matched to a gene: 7. The germline CDR1 and CDR2 sequences are ENHRY and SYGVKD.

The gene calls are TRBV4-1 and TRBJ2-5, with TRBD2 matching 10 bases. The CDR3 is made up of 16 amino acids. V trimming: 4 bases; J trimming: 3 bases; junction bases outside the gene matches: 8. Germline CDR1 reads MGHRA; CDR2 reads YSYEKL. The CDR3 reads CASSPRLAGIKETQYF. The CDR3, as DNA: TGCGCCAGCAGCCCTCGACTAGCGGGTATAAAAGAGACCCAGTACTTC.